These T cell receptor beta chains were read from a single sample in a study of T cell responses to AZD1222 COVID-19 vaccine. Method: immunoSEQ multiplex PCR; TCRdb's copy keeps in-frame clones and lacks some. The repertoire has about 140,000 clones, approximately 94% of them found once; the top ten carry roughly 9.1%. The source was peripheral blood, collected on day 0 of AZD1222 vaccination. These receptors were taken from an adult in good health. CDR3s include the opening cysteine and the closing phenylalanine or tryptophan. D genes are given only for firm matches. Clone sizes are given selectively: once, few, many, or a class where the clone is expanded.

NA	TRBJ1-2	NA	TRBV12-3/TRBV12-4	TGTGCCAGCAGTTTAGACAGATACGGCTACACCTTC	CASSLDRYGYTF
NA	TRBJ1-3	NA	TRBV2	TGTGCCAGCAAATTGGGGGAAAACACCATATATTTT	CASKLGENTIYF
NA	TRBJ2-3	NA	TRBV7-2	TGTGCCAGCACCTTCCCCGGGACAATAGATACGCAGTATTTT	CASTFPGTIDTQYF
NA	TRBJ1-2	NA	TRBV11-3	TGTGCCAGCAGCTTTCATGGGGGCAACTATGGCTACACCTTC	CASSFHGGNYGYTF
NA	TRBJ1-4	NA	TRBV28	TGTGCCAGCAGCTACGGCTCCGGGGCAGCAGGTGAAAAACTGTTTTTT	CASSYGSGAAGEKLFF
NA	TRBJ2-2	TRBD1	TRBV6-2/TRBV6-3	TGTGCCAGCAGCCAATACAGGGGGTCATACACCGGGGAGCTGTTTTTT	CASSQYRGSYTGELFF
NA	TRBJ2-5	TRBD2	TRBV2	TGTGCCAGCAGTAGGGGGACTAGCGGGCAAGAGACCCAGTACTTC	CASSRGTSGQETQYF
NA	TRBJ1-3	NA	TRBV5-8	TGTGCCAGCAGCTTGGCCGTTACGGTCCACTCTGGAAACACCATATATTTT	CASSLAVTVHSGNTIYF
NA	TRBJ1-2	NA	TRBV6-5	TGTGCCAGCAGCACGGACAGAACTAGTAACTATGGCTACACCTTC	CASSTDRTSNYGYTF
once	TRBJ1-1	NA	TRBV6-4	TGTGCCAGCAGTGAGGTAGGGGGCACTGAAGCTTTCTTT	CASSEVGGTEAFF
few	TRBJ1-5	NA	TRBV27	TGTGCCAGCAGTTTAAGGGGCGGTGGAAGCAATCAGCCCCAGCATTTT	CASSLRGGGSNQPQHF
NA	TRBJ2-3	NA	TRBV30	TGTGCCTGGAGTGTCTATCGCGGAGCTAGCACAGATACGCAGTATTTT	CAWSVYRGASTDTQYF
NA	TRBJ1-6	NA	TRBV6-6	TGTGCCAGCAGTCAGTCGACAGGCAATTTTAATTCACCCCTCCACTTT	CASSQSTGNFNSPLHF
NA	TRBJ1-6	NA	TRBV27	TGTGCCAGCAGCGATTTACAGGGATTTTATAATTCACCCCTCCACTTT	CASSDLQGFYNSPLHF
NA	TRBJ1-6	NA	TRBV11-2	TGTGCCAGCAGCTTCGCCCCAGGGAGAGGATCACCCCTCCACTTT	CASSFAPGRGSPLHF
once	TRBJ1-1	TRBD1	TRBV19	TGTGCCAGTAGTAAGGCAGGGGGAAGCACTGAAGCTTTCTTT	CASSKAGGSTEAFF
NA	TRBJ1-2	NA	TRBV3-1/TRBV3-2	TGTGCCAGCAGCTACCTTGCGGGGGCAGAGACCTTC	CASSYLAGAETF
NA	TRBJ1-2	TRBD1	TRBV3-1/TRBV3-2	TGTGCCAGCAGCCAGACAACCGGGACAGACTATGGCTACACCTTC	CASSQTTGTDYGYTF
NA	TRBJ2-5	NA	TRBV30	TGTGCCTGGAGTGATTTAGTGCGCCAAGAGACCCAGTACTTC	CAWSDLVRQETQYF
NA	TRBJ1-3	NA	TRBV5-1	TGCGCCAGCAGCTTGCTCCAGGGAGCTGGAAACACCATATATTTT	CASSLLQGAGNTIYF
NA	TRBJ2-7	NA	TRBV7-6	TGTGCCAGCAGACCCACTAGCTCCCCCCACCACGAGCAGTACTTC	CASRPTSSPHHEQYF
NA	TRBJ1-4	NA	TRBV9	TGTGCCAGCAGCGTAGTGCCCGGGACTAATGAAAAACTGTTTTTT	CASSVVPGTNEKLFF
NA	TRBJ1-4	TRBD1	TRBV4-2	TGTGCCAGCAGCCCAGCCTGGACAGGGGGAGTTAGGGGTACCGAAAAACTGTTTTTT	CASSPAWTGGVRGTEKLFF
NA	TRBJ2-7	NA	TRBV11-3	TGTGCCAGCAGCTTAATATGGACAGAGAACTACGAGCAGTACTTC	CASSLIWTENYEQYF
NA	TRBJ2-1	TRBD1	TRBV18	TGTGCCAGCTCCCCGGGACAGGGAGTTTATGAGCAGTTCTTC	CASSPGQGVYEQFF
NA	TRBJ1-2	TRBD1	TRBV6-5	TGTGCCAGCAGTTACTCGGGAGGGGGCGGCTACACCTTC	CASSYSGGGGYTF
NA	TRBJ2-2	TRBD1	TRBV19	TGTGCCAGTAGTAAGAGGACAGGGGGAACCGGGGAGCTGTTTTTT	CASSKRTGGTGELFF
NA	TRBJ2-7	NA	TRBV2	TGTGCCAGCAGACCTATGACTCACAGGTCCCGTTTTTCCTACGAGCAGTACTTC	CASRPMTHRSRFSYEQYF
NA	TRBJ2-1	NA	TRBV19	TGTGCCAGTAGTACGCTCGGGACAGCGGGATATGAGCAGTTCTTC	CASSTLGTAGYEQFF
NA	TRBJ2-1	TRBD2	TRBV18	TGTGCCAGCTCACCACCGGCGGGGGGGTTTAATGAGCAGTTCTTC	CASSPPAGGFNEQFF
few	TRBJ2-3	TRBD1	TRBV4-3	TGCGCCAGCAGCCAAGGGACAGGGCACACAGATACGCAGTATTTT	CASSQGTGHTDTQYF
few	TRBJ1-2	NA	TRBV7-8	TGTGCCAGCAGCTTAAGAGAGCCAAACAGAGGTAGCTACACCTTC	CASSLREPNRGSYTF
NA	TRBJ2-7	NA	TRBV6-2/TRBV6-3	TGTGCCAGCAGTTACGATCCCGGCGGGAATGCCTACGAGCAGTACTTC	CASSYDPGGNAYEQYF
NA	TRBJ2-3	NA	TRBV18	TGTGCCAGCTCACCCACCGACCGGGTGGGTAGCACAGATACGCAGTATTTT	CASSPTDRVGSTDTQYF
NA	TRBJ1-6	NA	TRBV9	TGTGCCAGCAGCGTGGGGTACAGCTTCTCCTATAATTCACCCCTCCACTTT	CASSVGYSFSYNSPLHF
NA	TRBJ1-2	TRBD1	TRBV28	TGTGCCAGCAGACAATACAGGGGGGATCACTATGGCTACACCTTC	CASRQYRGDHYGYTF
NA	TRBJ2-1	NA	TRBV19	TGTGCCAGTAGTATTGCCCTCGGCCCCTACAATGAGCAGTTCTTC	CASSIALGPYNEQFF